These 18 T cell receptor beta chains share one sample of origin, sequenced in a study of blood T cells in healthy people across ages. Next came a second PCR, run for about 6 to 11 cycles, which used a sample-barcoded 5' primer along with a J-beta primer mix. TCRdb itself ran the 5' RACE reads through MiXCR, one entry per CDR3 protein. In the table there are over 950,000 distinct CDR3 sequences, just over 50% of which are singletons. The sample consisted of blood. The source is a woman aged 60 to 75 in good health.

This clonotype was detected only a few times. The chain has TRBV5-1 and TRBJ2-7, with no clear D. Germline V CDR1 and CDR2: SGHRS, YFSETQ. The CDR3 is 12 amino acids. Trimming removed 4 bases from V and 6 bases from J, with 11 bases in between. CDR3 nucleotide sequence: TGCGCCAGCAGCCTGAGCAGGCGCGAGCAGTACTTC. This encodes CASSLSRREQYF.

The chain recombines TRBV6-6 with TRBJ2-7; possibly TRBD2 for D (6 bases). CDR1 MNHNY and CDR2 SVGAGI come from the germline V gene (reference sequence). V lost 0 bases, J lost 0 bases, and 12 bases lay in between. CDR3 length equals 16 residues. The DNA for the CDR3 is TGTGCCAGCAGTTACTCGCGGGTCGGGAGCTCCTACGAGCAGTACTTC. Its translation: CASSYSRVGSSYEQYF.

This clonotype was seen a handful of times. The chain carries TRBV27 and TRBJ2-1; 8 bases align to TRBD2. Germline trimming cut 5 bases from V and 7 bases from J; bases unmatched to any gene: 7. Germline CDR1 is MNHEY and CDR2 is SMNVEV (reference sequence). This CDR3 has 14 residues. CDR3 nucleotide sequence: TGTGCCAGCAGTGTAAGCGGGAGTTGGAATGAGCAGTTCTTC. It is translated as CASSVSGSWNEQFF.

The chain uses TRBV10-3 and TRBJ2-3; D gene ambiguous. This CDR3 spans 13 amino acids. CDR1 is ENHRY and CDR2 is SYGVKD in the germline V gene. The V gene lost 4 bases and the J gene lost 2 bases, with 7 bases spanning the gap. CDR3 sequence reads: CAISGEYTDTQYF. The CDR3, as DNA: TGTGCCATCAGTGGGGAATACACAGATACGCAGTATTTT.

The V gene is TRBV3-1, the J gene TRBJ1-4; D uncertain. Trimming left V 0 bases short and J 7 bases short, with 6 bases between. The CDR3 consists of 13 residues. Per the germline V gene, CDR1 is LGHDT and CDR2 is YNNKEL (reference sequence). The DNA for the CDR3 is TGTGCCAGCAGCCAAGACGCAGGTGAAAAACTGTTTTTT. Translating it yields CASSQDAGEKLFF.

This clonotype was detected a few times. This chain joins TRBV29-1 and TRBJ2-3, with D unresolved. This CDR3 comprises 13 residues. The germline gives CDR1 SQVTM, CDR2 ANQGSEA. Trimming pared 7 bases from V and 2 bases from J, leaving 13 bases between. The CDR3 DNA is TGCAGCGCCCCCGAGAGTCCCACAGATACGCAGTATTTT. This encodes CSAPESPTDTQYF.

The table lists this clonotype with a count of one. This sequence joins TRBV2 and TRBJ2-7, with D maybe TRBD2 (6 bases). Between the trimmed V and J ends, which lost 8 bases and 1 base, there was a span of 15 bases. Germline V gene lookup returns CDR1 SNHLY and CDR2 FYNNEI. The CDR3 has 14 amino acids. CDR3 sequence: CASVKTGVSYEQYF. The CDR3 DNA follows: TGTGCCAGCGTTAAAACGGGAGTATCCTACGAGCAGTACTTC.

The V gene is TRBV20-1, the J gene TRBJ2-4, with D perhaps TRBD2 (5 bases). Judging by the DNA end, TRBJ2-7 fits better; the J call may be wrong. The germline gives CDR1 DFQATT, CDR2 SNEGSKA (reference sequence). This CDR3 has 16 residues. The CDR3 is CSATTFGGGRVYEQYF. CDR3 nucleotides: TGCAGTGCCACCACCTTTGGAGGAGGCAGAGTCTACGAGCAGTACTTC.

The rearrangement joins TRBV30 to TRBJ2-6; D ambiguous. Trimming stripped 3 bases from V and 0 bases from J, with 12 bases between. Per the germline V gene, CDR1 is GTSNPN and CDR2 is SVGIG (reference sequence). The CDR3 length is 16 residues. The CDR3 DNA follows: TGTGCCTGGAGATCGGCAGTGAACTCTGGGGCCAACGTCCTGACTTTC. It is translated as CAWRSAVNSGANVLTF.

CDR3 sequence (DNA): TGTGCCAGCAGGGCTAGCGGGGGAAAAGATACGCAGTATTTT. Amino acid sequence: CASRASGGKDTQYF. V is TRBV7-9 and J is TRBJ2-3, with 10 bases that match TRBD2. The V and J ends lost 6 bases and 5 bases, in that order; junction bases with no gene match: 5. CDR3 length equals 14 residues. Germline lookup yields CDR1 SEHNR and CDR2 FQNEAQ (reference sequence).

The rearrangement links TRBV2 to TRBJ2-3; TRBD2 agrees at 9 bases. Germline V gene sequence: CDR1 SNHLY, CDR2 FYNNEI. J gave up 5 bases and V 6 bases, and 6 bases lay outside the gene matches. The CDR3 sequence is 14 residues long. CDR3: CASSVVLAGDTQYF. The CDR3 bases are TGTGCCAGCAGCGTAGTACTAGCGGGAGATACGCAGTATTTT.

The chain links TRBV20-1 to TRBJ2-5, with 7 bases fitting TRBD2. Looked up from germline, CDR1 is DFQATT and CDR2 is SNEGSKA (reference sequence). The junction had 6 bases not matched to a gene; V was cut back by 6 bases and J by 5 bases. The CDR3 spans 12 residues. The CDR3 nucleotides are TGCAGTGCCCCGACTAGCCCGGAGACCCAGTACTTC. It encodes CSAPTSPETQYF.

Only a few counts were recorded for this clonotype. CDR3 nucleotide sequence: TGTGCCAGCAGCCAAGGACTCGGGGAGCTGTTTTTT. The encoded protein is CASSQGLGELFF. The chain joins TRBV3-1 to TRBJ2-2; D gene unclear. The CDR3 contains 12 residues. CDR1 LGHDT and CDR2 YNNKEL come from the germline V gene (reference sequence). With 1 base removed from V and 7 bases from J, the gap between germline ends came to 4 bases.

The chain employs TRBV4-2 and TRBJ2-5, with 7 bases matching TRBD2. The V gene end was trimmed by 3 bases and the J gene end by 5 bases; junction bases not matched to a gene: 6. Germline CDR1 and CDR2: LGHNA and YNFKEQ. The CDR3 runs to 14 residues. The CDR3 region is CASSHGLVIETQYF. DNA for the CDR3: TGTGCCAGCAGCCACGGACTAGTAATTGAGACCCAGTACTTC.

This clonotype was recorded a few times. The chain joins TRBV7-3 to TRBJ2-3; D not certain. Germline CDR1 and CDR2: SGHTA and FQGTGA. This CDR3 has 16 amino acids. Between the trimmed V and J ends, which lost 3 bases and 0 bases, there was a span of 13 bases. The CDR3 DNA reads TGTGCCAGCAGCTTTGACCCCGATGCTAGCACAGATACGCAGTATTTT. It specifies CASSFDPDASTDTQYF.

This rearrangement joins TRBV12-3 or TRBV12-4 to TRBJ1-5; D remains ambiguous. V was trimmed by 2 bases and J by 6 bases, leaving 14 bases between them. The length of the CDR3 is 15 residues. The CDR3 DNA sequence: TGTGCCAGCAGTTTACATGAGGGCGCAGGTCAGCCCCAGCATTTT. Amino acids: CASSLHEGAGQPQHF.

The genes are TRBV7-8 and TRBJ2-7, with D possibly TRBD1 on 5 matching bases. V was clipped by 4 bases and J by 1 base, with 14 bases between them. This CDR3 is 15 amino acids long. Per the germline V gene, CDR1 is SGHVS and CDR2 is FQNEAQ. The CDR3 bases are TGTGCCAGCAGCTACCAGGTGGCAGGGTCCTACGAGCAGTACTTC. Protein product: CASSYQVAGSYEQYF. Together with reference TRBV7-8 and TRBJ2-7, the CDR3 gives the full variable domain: GAGVSQSPRYKVAKRGQDVALRCDPISGHVSLFWYQQALGQGPEFLTYFQNEAQLDKSGLPSDRFFAERPEGSVSTLKIQRTQQEDSAVYLCASSYQVAGSYEQYFGPGTRLTVT.

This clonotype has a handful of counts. In nucleotides, the CDR3 is TGCAGCCAACAGAAGCGAGAGGGCTATGGCTACACCTTC. Residues: CSQQKREGYGYTF. V is TRBV20-1 and J is TRBJ1-2; D gene unclear. The CDR3 runs 13 residues. The germline V gene has CDR1 DFQATT and CDR2 SNEGSKA (reference sequence).